This entry features one T cell receptor (beta chain) sequence. This entry comes from a study of T cell clones after liver transplantation. As for the study in general: HCV positivity affected three of eight recipients; the rest lacked autoimmune or viral indications. At least one year of complete immunosuppression withdrawal without enzymes over twice normal defined tolerance.

The method was immunoSEQ multiplex PCR; TCRdb's version includes in-frame clones alone and lacks a portion of them. This sample has some 60,000 clones, with over 55% found just once. This CDR3 is 14 amino acids long. The junction had 5 bases not matched to a gene; V was cut back by 4 bases and J by 5 bases. Germline CDR1 reads SEHNR; CDR2 reads FQNEAQ (reference sequence). The sample in question was CD4+ T cells from blood, obtained before liver transplant. This TCR was recovered from a human donor who received a liver transplant. The chain has TRBV7-9 and TRBJ2-7; 10 nucleotides align to TRBD1. CDR3 coding DNA: TGTGCCAGCAGCTCGGGACAGGGGCGGAACGAGCAGTACTTC. Translated, it gives CASSSGQGRNEQYF.